This is a list of T cell receptor beta chains from one sample in a study of blood T cell repertoires in COVID-19. The method was immunoSEQ multiplex PCR; TCRdb's version includes in-frame clones alone and lacks a portion of them. The data contain 110,000 or so clones, 85% to 90% of them seen just once; the ten biggest clones take up approximately 1.1%. Sequenced material: peripheral blood. The receptors originated from a human donor in a cohort sampled during active COVID-19. Both conserved end residues are part of each CDR3. A D gene is named only where the DNA matches it firmly. Size is stated for part of the rows, as once, few or many counts, or as a class when the clone is expanded.

V	D	size	J	DNA	CDR3
TRBV6-5	TRBD1	-	TRBJ2-7	TGTGCCAGCAGGTATACGACAGGGGCCTACGAGCAGTACTTC	CASRYTTGAYEQYF
TRBV6-5	-	once	TRBJ2-1	TGTGCCAGCAGGTATGCCCGGAGGAATGAGCAGTTCTTC	CASRYARRNEQFF
TRBV18	TRBD1	-	TRBJ1-2	TGTGCCAGCTCGACAGGGGGCCCCTATGGCTACACCTTC	CASSTGGPYGYTF
TRBV28	-	-	TRBJ1-6	TGTGCCAGCAGTCTGGACAGCTCCTATAATTCACCCCTCCACTTT	CASSLDSSYNSPLHF
TRBV7-8	TRBD1	once	TRBJ2-7	TGTGCCAGCAGTCTCGCGGGGACAGGCTACGAGCAGTACTTC	CASSLAGTGYEQYF
TRBV6-5	TRBD2	once	TRBJ2-7	TGTGCCAGCAGTTCCCTAGCGGGGTCCTCCTACGAGCAGTACTTC	CASSSLAGSSYEQYF
TRBV4-1	TRBD2	-	TRBJ2-3	TGCGCCAGCAGCCAAGATCCTGTGCGGGGGGGCACAGATACGCAGTATTTT	CASSQDPVRGGTDTQYF
TRBV4-1	TRBD1	-	TRBJ1-1	TGCGCCAGCAGCCAATCCGGGACAGCCCCGGGAGCCTTTGAAGCTTTCTTT	CASSQSGTAPGAFEAFF
TRBV6-2/TRBV6-3	-	-	TRBJ2-5	TGTGCCAGCAGTCAATCACAGGGGACCCAGTACTTC	CASSQSQGTQYF
TRBV28	-	-	TRBJ2-5	TGTGCCAGCAGTTTATCTTCGGAAGAGACCCAGTACTTC	CASSLSSEETQYF
TRBV6-1	-	-	TRBJ2-7	TGTGCCAGCAGTGAATTCCCCAGGGTCAGGGACGAGCAGTACTTC	CASSEFPRVRDEQYF
TRBV5-6	-	-	TRBJ1-6	TGTGCCAGCAGCTTTCTAGGACAGAAGTATAATTCACCCCTCCACTTT	CASSFLGQKYNSPLHF
TRBV19	TRBD2	few	TRBJ2-7	TGTGCCAGTAGTACCCTCGGGGGGGGAATCTACGAGCAGTACTTC	CASSTLGGGIYEQYF
TRBV6-5	-	-	TRBJ1-6	TGTGCCAGCAGTTACTCCGACAGGAGTAATTCACCCCTCCACTTT	CASSYSDRSNSPLHF
TRBV11-2	-	-	TRBJ1-4	TGTGCCAGCAGTCGGGGACAAGGCAATGAAAAACTGTTTTTT	CASSRGQGNEKLFF
TRBV28	-	-	TRBJ2-7	TGTGCCAGCACACGGAGCTCCTACGAGCAGTACTTC	CASTRSSYEQYF
TRBV4-2	TRBD2	-	TRBJ2-2	TGTGCCAGCAGCCCATTGGGACTAGCGGGGGGGGCGAACACCGGGGAGCTGTTTTTT	CASSPLGLAGGANTGELFF
TRBV20-1	TRBD1	-	TRBJ2-3	TGCAGTGCTAGTAAGGGACAGGGTAACGCAGATACGCAGTATTTT	CSASKGQGNADTQYF
TRBV28	TRBD2	-	TRBJ2-5	TGTGCCAGCAGCCCCCTAGCGGGGAAGAAACAAGAGACCCAGTACTTC	CASSPLAGKKQETQYF
TRBV7-9	-	-	TRBJ2-3	TGTGCCAGCAGCTTAGCGCGGAAGAGTTCCGCAGATACGCAGTATTTT	CASSLARKSSADTQYF
TRBV11-2	TRBD2	-	TRBJ2-7	TGTGCCAGCAGCTTAGATTTGGCTAGCGGGAGGTACGAGCAGTACTTC	CASSLDLASGRYEQYF
TRBV7-3	-	-	TRBJ2-7	TGTGCCAGCAGCTTAGCCGGGAACTCTTACGAGCAGTACTTC	CASSLAGNSYEQYF
TRBV19	-	-	TRBJ2-6	TGTGCCAGTAGTATAGCTCCGGTGCCTGGGGCCAACGTCCTGACTTTC	CASSIAPVPGANVLTF
TRBV5-1	TRBD2	-	TRBJ2-3	TGCGCCAGCAGCGGGGAGTCGGGACTAGCGGCCACAGATACGCAGTATTTT	CASSGESGLAATDTQYF
TRBV5-1	-	once	TRBJ2-5	TGCGCCAGCAGCTTAACGGGAGCGGCGGAGACCCAGTACTTC	CASSLTGAAETQYF
TRBV9	-	once	TRBJ2-7	TGTGCCAGCAGCGTAGAAAACTGGAAGGGGGAGCAGTACTTC	CASSVENWKGEQYF
TRBV7-2	TRBD1	once	TRBJ1-6	TGTGCCAGCAGCCTCGGGGACAGGGTGTTTTCACCCCTCCACTTT	CASSLGDRVFSPLHF
TRBV19	-	-	TRBJ2-2	TGTGCCAGTAGTATAGCCCTCGGGGTCCCGTCGAGGGTGTACACCGGGGAGCTGTTTTTT	CASSIALGVPSRVYTGELFF
TRBV28	-	-	TRBJ2-3	TGTGCCAGCAGCTATAGCGAGGGGGTCACAGATACGCAGTATTTT	CASSYSEGVTDTQYF